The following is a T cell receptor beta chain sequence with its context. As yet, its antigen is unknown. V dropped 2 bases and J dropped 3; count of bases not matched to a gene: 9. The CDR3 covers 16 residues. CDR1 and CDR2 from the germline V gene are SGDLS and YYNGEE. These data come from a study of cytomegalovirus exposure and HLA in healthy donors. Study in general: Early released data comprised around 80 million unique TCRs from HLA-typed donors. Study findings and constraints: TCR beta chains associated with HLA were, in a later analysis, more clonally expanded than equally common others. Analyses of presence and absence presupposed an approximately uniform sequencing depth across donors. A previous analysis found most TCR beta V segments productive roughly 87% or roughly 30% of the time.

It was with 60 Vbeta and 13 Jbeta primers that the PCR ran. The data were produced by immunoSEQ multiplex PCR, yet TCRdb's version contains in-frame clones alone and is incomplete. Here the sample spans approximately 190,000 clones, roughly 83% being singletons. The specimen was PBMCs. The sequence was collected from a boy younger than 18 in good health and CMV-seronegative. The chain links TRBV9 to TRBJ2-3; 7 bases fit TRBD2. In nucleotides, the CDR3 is TGTGCCAGCAGCGTGGGTTTGACTAGCTCAACAGATACGCAGTATTTT. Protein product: CASSVGLTSSTDTQYF.